This T cell receptor beta chain was recovered during a study of T cells after yellow fever vaccination. Regarding the study as a whole: Abundant clonotypes from the bulk population could have been carried over as contaminants into FACS-sorted repertoires. The secondary response was weaker, and its peak arrived faster, on day 5 versus 15. Post-booster samples contained most primary-vaccination clones (approximately 96% CD4, about 85% CD8).

CDR3 length equals 16 residues. The J segment lost 3 bases and the V segment lost 0 bases, leaving 5 bases of the junction unmatched. The germline V gene encodes CDR1 MNHEY and CDR2 SVGAGI. The table lists this clonotype with a few counts. What it binds is unknown. From the 5' RACE reads, TCRdb called clonotypes with MiXCR, one entry per CDR3 protein. The sample records about 330,000 distinct CDR3 sequences, over 4% being singletons. Sequences were derived from PBMCs, sampled 5 days after the yellow fever booster vaccination. The receptor was isolated from a man aged 18 to 35 who received the YFV17D yellow fever vaccine. The chain combines TRBV6-5 with TRBJ1-2; 9 bases are shared with TRBD1. DNA of the CDR3: TGTGCCAGCAGTTACTCTCGGACAGGGGCGGACTATGGCTACACCTTC. Translation gives CASSYSRTGADYGYTF.